This T cell receptor (beta chain) was found in a study of blood T cell repertoires in COVID-19. Across the study: Samples taken during acute and convalescent COVID-19 were collected in the United States, Italy and Spain. T cells, B-cell-depleted T cells, or PBMCs provided the cDNA or gDNA that served as material.

In the study's own analysis: Estimated nucleated cell counts came from reference gene primer amplification. Assay used: immunoSEQ multiplex PCR; TCRdb lists only in-frame clones, some missing. V and J calls and clone size are those listed in that table; D and trimming were worked out from the DNA. The table lists a few hundred thousand clones, 70% to 85% of them singletons. V was clipped by 6 bases and J by 6 bases; unmatched bases: 5. This CDR3 comprises 13 residues. The germline gives CDR1 SGHNT, CDR2 YENEEA. The receptor was derived from a man older than 75 with acute or convalescent COVID-19. Input material: peripheral blood. This chain connects TRBV11-3 to TRBJ1-1, with 9 bases that match TRBD1. CDR3 amino acids: CASSWTGEAEAFF. Here the CDR3 DNA reads TGTGCCAGCAGTTGGACAGGGGAAGCTGAAGCTTTCTTT.